This TCR beta chain was recorded in a study of control samples from healthy donors and cancer patients. Clones were sequenced by immunoSEQ multiplex PCR, and TCRdb holds only the in-frame ones, with some missing. This sample has roughly 130,000 clones, with roughly 90% found just once. Per germline, CDR1 LGHDT and CDR2 YNNKEL (reference sequence). Trimming removed 4 bases at V and 7 bases at J, with 20 bases between. There are 16 residues in the CDR3. Sequenced: blood. This chain joins TRBV3-1 (or the pseudogene TRBV3-2) and TRBJ2-1, with D possibly being TRBD1 or TRBD2 (5 bases each). The clonotype originates from a man aged 18 to 30 in good health. The CDR3 sequence: CASSPDDGGLINEQFF. The CDR3, as DNA: TGTGCCAGCAGCCCCGACGATGGGGGATTGATTAATGAGCAGTTCTTC.